This is a list of T cell receptor beta chains from one sample in a study of CD8+ T cells in alopecia areata. Clones were sequenced by immunoSEQ multiplex PCR, and TCRdb holds only the in-frame ones, with some missing. In the table there are 180,000 or so clones, over 45% of which are singletons. This material consisted of CD4+ T cells sorted from blood, taken at week 24, from a patient treated with tofacitinib. These TCRs come from a human donor with alopecia areata. Each CDR3 is given with its conserved first and last residue. Fields, in order: D gene, CDR3 length, J gene, clone size, V gene, CDR3 protein, CDR3 DNA. The D gene is left open where the match is weak. The listing skips clone size in some rows; elsewhere it reads once, few, many or a size class.

>.|11|TRBJ2-5|few|TRBV7-8
CASSLTETQYF
TGTGCCAGCAGCTTAACGGAGACCCAGTACTTC
>.|11|TRBJ2-5|few|TRBV20-1
CSASPKETQYF
TGCAGTGCTAGTCCCAAAGAGACCCAGTACTTC
>TRBD2|15|TRBJ2-5|few|TRBV11-2
CASSLVASGQETQYF
TGTGCCAGCAGCTTAGTGGCTAGCGGACAAGAGACCCAGTACTTC
>.|12|TRBJ2-1|.|TRBV9
CASSVPGMPQFF
TGTGCCAGCAGCGTCCCGGGCATGCCCCAGTTCTTC
>.|13|TRBJ2-2|.|TRBV6-6
CATRTHNTGELFF
TGTGCAACTAGGACTCATAACACCGGGGAGCTGTTTTTT
>.|14|TRBJ2-2|.|TRBV7-2
CASSRRRDSGELFF
TGTGCCAGCAGCCGACGTAGGGATAGCGGGGAGCTGTTTTTT
>TRBD2|15|TRBJ2-1|few|TRBV5-4
CASSLADGRRDEQFF
TGTGCCAGCAGCTTGGCAGACGGGAGGAGGGATGAGCAGTTCTTC
>.|13|TRBJ1-3|.|TRBV5-1
CASRLSSGNTIYF
TGCGCCAGCAGATTATCCTCTGGAAACACCATATATTTT
>.|14|TRBJ1-6|.|TRBV9
CASSVDTYNSPLHF
TGTGCCAGCAGCGTCGACACCTATAATTCACCCCTCCACTTT
>.|12|TRBJ2-5|.|TRBV29-1
CSVDGLGETQYF
TGCAGCGTTGATGGCCTGGGAGAGACCCAGTACTTC
>.|14|TRBJ2-4|.|TRBV30
CAWSARGGTNIQYF
TGTGCCTGGAGTGCGCGAGGGGGGACAAACATTCAGTACTTC
>.|13|TRBJ2-5|.|TRBV29-1
CSVERARGETQYF
TGCAGCGTTGAGCGAGCCAGGGGTGAGACCCAGTACTTC
>.|15|TRBJ2-2|.|TRBV5-4
CASRAYSVNTGELFF
TGTGCCAGCAGGGCCTATAGTGTAAACACCGGGGAGCTGTTTTTT
>.|13|TRBJ2-7|.|TRBV2
CASTRGTSYEQYF
TGTGCCAGCACCCGGGGGACCTCCTACGAGCAGTACTTC
>.|14|TRBJ2-7|few|TRBV5-4
CASHFRGADYEQYF
TGTGCCAGCCACTTCAGGGGAGCGGACTACGAGCAGTACTTC
>TRBD2|15|TRBJ2-5|once|TRBV7-3
CASSYVSGSQETQYF
TGTGCCAGCAGCTACGTTAGCGGGAGTCAAGAGACCCAGTACTTC
>.|15|TRBJ2-7|.|TRBV10-3
CAISDVSGLINEQYF
TGTGCCATCAGTGATGTGAGTGGGCTTATCAACGAGCAGTACTTC
>.|16|TRBJ2-4|.|TRBV4-1
CASSQDQSVAKNIQYF
TGCGCCAGCAGCCAAGATCAATCCGTAGCCAAAAACATTCAGTACTTC
>TRBD1|16|TRBJ2-3|few|TRBV19
CASSTGRGNLEDTQYF
TGTGCCAGTAGTACGGGCAGGGGGAACTTGGAAGATACGCAGTATTTT
>TRBD1|13|TRBJ2-5|.|TRBV2
CASNRGFGETQYF
TGTGCCAGCAACAGGGGGTTCGGAGAGACCCAGTACTTC
>.|14|TRBJ1-2|.|TRBV19
CASSRDARENGYTF
TGTGCCAGTAGTAGGGACGCACGCGAAAATGGCTACACCTTC
>.|10|TRBJ2-5|few|TRBV25-1
CASSEGTQYF
TGTGCCAGCAGTGAGGGGACCCAGTACTTC
>TRBD1|14|TRBJ1-1|.|TRBV29-1
CSALLQGANTEAFF
TGCAGCGCCTTGCTACAGGGGGCAAACACTGAAGCTTTCTTT
>TRBD2|15|TRBJ2-7|.|TRBV30
CAWSVHSGRYYEQYF
TGTGCCTGGAGTGTTCATAGCGGGAGATACTACGAGCAGTACTTC
>TRBD2|15|TRBJ2-2|few|TRBV5-1
CASSGLAGGTGELFF
TGCGCCAGCAGCGGACTAGCGGGAGGCACCGGGGAGCTGTTTTTT
>TRBD1|14|TRBJ1-5|.|TRBV29-1
CSSKTGDRNQPQHF
TGCAGCTCCAAGACAGGGGATCGAAATCAGCCCCAGCATTTT
>.|12|TRBJ1-2|.|TRBV6-6
CASSYIRDGYTF
TGTGCCAGCAGTTACATCAGGGACGGCTACACCTTC
>.|15|TRBJ1-2|few|TRBV7-2
CASSLGLGPLGGYTF
TGTGCCAGCAGCTTAGGTCTAGGACCCCTGGGCGGCTACACCTTC
>.|12|TRBJ2-5|.|TRBV30
CAWGDNRETQYF
TGTGCCTGGGGGGATAACAGAGAGACCCAGTACTTC
>TRBD1|15|TRBJ1-2|.|TRBV7-8
CASSLRDSLFYGYTF
TGTGCCAGCAGCTTACGGGACAGCCTTTTCTATGGCTACACCTTC
>.|15|TRBJ1-5|.|TRBV5-5
CASSLDPGRNQPQHF
TGTGCCAGCAGCCTGGACCCCGGTCGCAATCAGCCCCAGCATTTT
>.|14|TRBJ1-5|.|TRBV19
CASSRGQSNQPQHF
TGTGCCAGTAGTCGGGGCCAGAGCAATCAGCCCCAGCATTTT
>TRBD1|16|TRBJ2-3|.|TRBV29-1
CSVEKPGQGGTDTQYF
TGCAGCGTTGAGAAACCGGGACAGGGCGGCACAGATACGCAGTATTTT
>.|12|TRBJ2-7|.|TRBV5-6
CASSKLLGEQYF
TGTGCCAGCAGCAAGCTCTTGGGCGAGCAGTACTTC
>.|14|TRBJ2-7|many|TRBV27
CASSLSNRVGEQYF
TGTGCCAGCAGTTTATCGAACAGGGTGGGCGAGCAGTACTTC
>TRBD1|16|TRBJ1-1|.|TRBV5-1
CASSSGTGGVGTEAFF
TGCGCCAGCAGCTCCGGGACAGGGGGAGTTGGCACTGAAGCTTTCTTT
>.|12|TRBJ1-2|.|TRBV29-1
CSVAVENYGYTF
TGCAGCGTTGCTGTTGAGAACTATGGCTACACCTTC
>TRBD1|16|TRBJ2-7|.|TRBV2
CATSNFDRGTDTEQYF
TGTGCCACCAGCAATTTCGACAGGGGAACGGATACCGAGCAGTACTTC
>.|14|TRBJ2-1|.|TRBV27
CASRPRSGNNEQFF
TGTGCCAGCAGGCCCCGGTCCGGGAACAATGAGCAGTTCTTC
>.|15|TRBJ2-7|.|TRBV7-6
CASSLAPTDPYEQYF
TGTGCCAGCAGCTTAGCGCCGACAGATCCCTACGAGCAGTACTTC
>TRBD2|14|TRBJ2-1|few|TRBV7-8
CASGWDTSVNEQFF
TGTGCCAGCGGATGGGATACTAGCGTCAATGAGCAGTTCTTC
>.|13|TRBJ1-2|.|TRBV11-2
CASSTGQRPGYTF
TGTGCCAGCAGCACCGGACAGCGACCTGGCTACACCTTC